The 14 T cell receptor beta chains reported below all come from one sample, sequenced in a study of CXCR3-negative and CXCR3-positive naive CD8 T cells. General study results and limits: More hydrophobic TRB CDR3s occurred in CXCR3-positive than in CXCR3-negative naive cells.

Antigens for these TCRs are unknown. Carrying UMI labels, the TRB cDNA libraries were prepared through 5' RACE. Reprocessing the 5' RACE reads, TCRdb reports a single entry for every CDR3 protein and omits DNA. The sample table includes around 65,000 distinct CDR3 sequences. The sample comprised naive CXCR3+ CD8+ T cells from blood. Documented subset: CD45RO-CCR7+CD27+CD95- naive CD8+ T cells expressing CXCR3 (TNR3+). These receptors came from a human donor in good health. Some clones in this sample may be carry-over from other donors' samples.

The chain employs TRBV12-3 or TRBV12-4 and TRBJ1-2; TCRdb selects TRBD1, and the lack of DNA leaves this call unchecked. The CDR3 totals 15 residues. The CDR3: CASSLYQGTPYGYTF.

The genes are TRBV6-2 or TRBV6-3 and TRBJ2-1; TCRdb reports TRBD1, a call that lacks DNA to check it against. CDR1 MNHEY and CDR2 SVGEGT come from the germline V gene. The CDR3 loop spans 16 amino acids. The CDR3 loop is CASRFLGTGAYNEQFF.

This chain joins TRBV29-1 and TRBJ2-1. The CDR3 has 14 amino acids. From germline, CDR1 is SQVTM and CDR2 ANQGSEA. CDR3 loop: CSVDYRGSYNEQFF.

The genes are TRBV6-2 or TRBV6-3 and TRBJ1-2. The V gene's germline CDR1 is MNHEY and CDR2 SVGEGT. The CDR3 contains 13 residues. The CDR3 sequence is CASSYADNYGYTF.

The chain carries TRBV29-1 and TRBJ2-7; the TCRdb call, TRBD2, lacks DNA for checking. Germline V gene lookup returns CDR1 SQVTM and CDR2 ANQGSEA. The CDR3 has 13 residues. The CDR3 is CSVFYGRAGEQYF.

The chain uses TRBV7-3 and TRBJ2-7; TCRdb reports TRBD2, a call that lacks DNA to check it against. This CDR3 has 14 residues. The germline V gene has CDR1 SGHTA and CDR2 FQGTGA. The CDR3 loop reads CASSSSGGSYEQYF.

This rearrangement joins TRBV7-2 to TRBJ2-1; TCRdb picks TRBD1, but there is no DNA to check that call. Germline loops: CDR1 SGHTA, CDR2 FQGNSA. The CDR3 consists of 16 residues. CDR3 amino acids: CASSFRGQAPYNEQFF.

The CDR3 here is CASSSVNNEQFF. The chain links TRBV6-5 to TRBJ2-1. CDR1 is MNHEY and CDR2 is SVGAGI in the germline V gene. This CDR3 region has 12 residues.

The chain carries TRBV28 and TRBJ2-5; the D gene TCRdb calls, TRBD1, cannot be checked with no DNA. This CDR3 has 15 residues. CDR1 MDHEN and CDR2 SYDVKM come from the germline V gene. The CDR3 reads CASRRTGEGQETQYF.

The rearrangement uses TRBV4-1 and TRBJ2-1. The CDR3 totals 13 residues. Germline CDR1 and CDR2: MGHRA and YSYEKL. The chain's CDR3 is CASSHEPYDEQFF.

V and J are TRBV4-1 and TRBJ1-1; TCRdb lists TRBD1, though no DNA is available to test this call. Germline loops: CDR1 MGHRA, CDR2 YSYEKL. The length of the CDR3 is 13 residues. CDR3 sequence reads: CASSSQMDRGAFF.

CDR3 residues: CASSFKGFYNEQFF. The chain recombines TRBV28 with TRBJ2-1. The CDR3 runs to 14 residues. The germline V gene encodes CDR1 MDHEN and CDR2 SYDVKM.

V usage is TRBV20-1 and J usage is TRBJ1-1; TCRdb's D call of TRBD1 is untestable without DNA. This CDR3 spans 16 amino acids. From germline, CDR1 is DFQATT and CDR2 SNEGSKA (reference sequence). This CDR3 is CSAKGTGTSFNTEAFF.

The CDR3 sequence: CATLQNMRQETQYF. The V call is TRBV28, the J call TRBJ2-5. The CDR3 has 14 residues. Germline CDR1 and CDR2: MDHEN and SYDVKM.